Presented here are 12 T cell receptor beta chains from one specimen sequenced in a study of identical twins. TCRdb itself ran the 5' RACE reads through MiXCR, one entry per CDR3 protein. The repertoire holds some 1,600,000 distinct CDR3 sequences, with about 32% as singletons. The sequenced sample was cord blood. The source is a newborn girl in good health.

The chain recombines TRBV15 with TRBJ1-1; 9 bases agree with TRBD1. The CDR3 extends over 17 amino acids. CDR1 is LNHNV, CDR2 YYDKDF, per germline (reference sequence). Germline trimming cut 0 bases from V and 1 base from J; bases unmatched to any gene: 6. CDR3 region: CATSRDRWTGANTEAFF. The CDR3, as DNA: TGTGCCACCAGCAGAGATCGGTGGACAGGGGCGAACACTGAAGCTTTCTTT. Full variable domain (outside the CDR3, taken from reference TRBV15 and TRBJ1-1): DAMVIQNPRYQVTQFGKPVTLSCSQTLNHNVMYWYQQKSSQAPKLLFHYYDKDFNNEADTPDNFQSRRPNTSFCFLDIRSPGLGDTAMYLCATSRDRWTGANTEAFFGQGTRLTVV.

In regard to this clonotype: Possible read error: a much larger clone is one base away. V is TRBV20-1 and J is TRBJ1-2; no reliable D call. CDR1 and CDR2 (germline): DFQATT, SNEGSKA (reference sequence). The CDR3 is 11 amino acids. Between the trimmed V and J ends, which lost 3 bases and 1 base, there was a span of 3 bases. Written as DNA, the CDR3 is TGCAGTGCTAGCTATAACTATGGCTACACCTTC. Its protein product is CSASYNYGYTF.

The rearrangement links TRBV20-1 to TRBJ2-3; D remains ambiguous. Germline CDR1 and CDR2: DFQATT and SNEGSKA (reference sequence). The CDR3 totals 12 residues. V was shortened by 6 bases and J by 2 bases, with 9 bases between the two germline ends. CDR3 nucleotides: TGCAGTGCCAAGGACGCCACAGATACGCAGTATTTT. Protein product: CSAKDATDTQYF.

The gene calls are TRBV6-6 and TRBJ2-7; 15 nucleotides match TRBD2. This CDR3 has 17 amino acids. The germline CDR1 and CDR2 sequences are MNHNY and SVGAGI (reference sequence). The V gene end was trimmed by 5 bases and the J gene end by 7 bases; junction bases not matched to a gene: 12. The CDR3 reads CASSTGTSGRTYNEQYF. The CDR3, as DNA: TGTGCCAGCAGTACCGGGACTAGCGGGAGGACCTACAATGAGCAGTACTTC.

Of note for this clonotype: The junction differs from germline at one of its ends, possibly a read error. The CDR3 region is CAGSQDRLGQSYTF. DNA of the CDR3: TGTGCCGGCTCACAGGACAGGCTGGGTCAGAGCTACACCTTC. The J gene is TRBJ1-2, the V gene TRBV18; 7 nucleotides match TRBD1. This CDR3 spans 14 amino acids. CDR1 and CDR2 from the germline V gene are KGHSH and LQKENI.

The rearrangement links TRBV12-3 or TRBV12-4 to TRBJ1-1; 12 nucleotides match TRBD1. This CDR3 has 19 amino acids. The V segment lost 3 bases and the J segment 1 base; nucleotides outside the gene matches: 12. CDR3 sequence (DNA): TGTGCCAGCAGTTTGGTGGGCGGGACAGGGGGCGCCCCGAACACTGAAGCTTTCTTT. Translation gives CASSLVGGTGGAPNTEAFF.

The rearrangement uses TRBV11-2 and TRBJ2-7; either TRBD1 or TRBD2 may supply D (5 bases each). Between the trimmed V and J ends, which lost 4 bases and 6 bases, there was a span of 13 bases. Germline V gene data show CDR1 as SGHAT and CDR2 as FQNNGV. The CDR3 loop spans 13 amino acids. The CDR3 region is CASSSATRGEQYF. In nucleotides, the CDR3 is TGTGCCAGCAGCTCGGCAACTAGGGGCGAGCAGTACTTC.

The V gene is TRBV28, the J gene TRBJ1-5; D gene uncertain. This CDR3 is 12 amino acids long. Trimming cost V 11 bases and J 2 bases, with 10 bases left between them. In germline, CDR1 is MDHEN, CDR2 SYDVKM. As DNA, the CDR3 is TGTGCCGGCCACCCGGGCAATCAGCCCCAGCATTTT. Translation: CAGHPGNQPQHF.

The CDR3 DNA follows: TGCGCCAGCAGCCAAGAGAGGCCCGGGGGCTCACCCCTCCACTTT. It yields the protein CASSQERPGGSPLHF. The chain has TRBV4-1 and TRBJ1-6; TRBD1 might be the D (6 bases). Between the trimmed V and J ends, which lost 0 bases and 10 bases, there was a span of 13 bases. CDR1 and CDR2 (germline): MGHRA, YSYEKL. The CDR3 runs 15 residues.

The table lists this clonotype with a few counts. This may be a read error: a much more frequent sequence differs by one nucleotide. This chain links TRBV4-2 with TRBJ1-5; no clear D gene. V shed 3 bases and J shed 0 bases, with 3 bases lying between them. Germline CDR1 and CDR2: LGHNA and YNFKEQ. CDR3 length: 13 residues. This CDR3 reads CASSHYSNQPQHF. The CDR3 DNA reads as TGTGCCAGCAGCCATTATAGCAATCAGCCCCAGCATTTT.

The chain has TRBV25-1 and TRBJ2-3; 8 bases are shared with TRBD2. The CDR3 spans 16 residues. The V and J ends lost 8 bases and 2 bases, in that order; junction bases with no gene match: 12. Germline-derived CDR1 and CDR2 are MGHDK and SYGVNS. This chain's CDR3 is CASQNTGGRVTDTQYF. In DNA, the CDR3 is TGTGCCAGCCAAAATACGGGAGGGAGGGTCACAGATACGCAGTATTTT.

On this clonotype itself: Possible read error: a much larger clone is one base away. The chain joins TRBV9 to TRBJ1-2; no clear D gene. The CDR3 covers 13 residues. Germline values: CDR1 SGDLS, CDR2 YYNGEE. CDR3 amino acids: CASSVELNYDYTF. The DNA for the CDR3 is TGTGCCAGCAGCGTAGAACTGAACTATGACTACACCTTC.